What follows describes a single T cell receptor beta chain. The antigen is undetermined. This sample is drawn from a study of T-cell reconstitution after alpha-beta-depleted transplantation in children. Study-level findings and limits: Reports say that about two months after transplant, the alpha-beta T cells came out of several hundred graft clones that had expanded. For some patients, TCRbeta diversity was high at day 60 because of recipient T cells and thymic progenitors that survived. Newly produced T cells mostly provided counts and TCRbeta diversity after one year, as hyperexpanded clones declined.

Unique molecular identifiers tagged the TCRbeta library. TCRdb passed the PCR reads through MiXCR, listing each CDR3 protein once. The table has roughly 50,000 distinct CDR3 sequences, 35% to 55% seen once. The CDR3 length is 20 residues. Per the germline V gene, CDR1 is SGHVS and CDR2 is FNYEAQ. The V segment lost 2 bases and the J segment 2 bases; nucleotides outside the gene matches: 13. The chain has TRBV7-6 and TRBJ2-7; 15 bases are a match to TRBD2. The sequence was obtained from a male patient between 5 and 17 years old who had a stem cell transplant for acute lymphoblastic leukemia, so the T cells may come from the graft donor. The sequenced sample was PBMCs, mostly from graft donor cells, obtained 360 days after TCRalphabeta/CD19-depleted stem cell transplant. Here the CDR3 DNA reads TGTGCCAGCAGCTTACCAGCCCTGGGACTAGCGGGAGGAGGCCCCTACGAGCAGTACTTC. It yields the protein CASSLPALGLAGGGPYEQYF. Variable domain in full (rest from reference TRBV7-6 and TRBJ2-7): GAGVSQSPRYKVTKRGQDVALRCDPISGHVSLYWYRQALGQGPEFLTYFNYEAQQDKSGLPNDRFSAERPEGSISTLTIQRTEQRDSAMYRCASSLPALGLAGGGPYEQYFGPGTRLTVT.